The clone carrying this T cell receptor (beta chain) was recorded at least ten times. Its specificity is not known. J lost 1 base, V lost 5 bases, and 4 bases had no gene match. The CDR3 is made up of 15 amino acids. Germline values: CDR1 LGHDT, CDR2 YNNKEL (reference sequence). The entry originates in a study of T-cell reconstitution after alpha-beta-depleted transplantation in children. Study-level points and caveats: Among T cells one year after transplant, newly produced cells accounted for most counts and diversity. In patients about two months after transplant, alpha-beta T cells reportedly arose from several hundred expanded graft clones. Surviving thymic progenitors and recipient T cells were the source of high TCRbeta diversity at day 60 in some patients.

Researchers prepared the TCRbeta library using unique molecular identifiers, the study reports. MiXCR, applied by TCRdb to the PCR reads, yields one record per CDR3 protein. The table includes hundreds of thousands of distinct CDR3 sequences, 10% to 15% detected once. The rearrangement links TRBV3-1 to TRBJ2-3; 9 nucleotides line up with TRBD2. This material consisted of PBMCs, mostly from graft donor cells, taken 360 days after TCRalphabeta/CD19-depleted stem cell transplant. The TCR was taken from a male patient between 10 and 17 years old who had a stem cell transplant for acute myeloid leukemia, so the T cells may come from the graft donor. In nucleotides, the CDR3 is TGTGCCAGCAGCACCCGGACTAGCGGCACAGATACGCAGTATTTT. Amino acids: CASSTRTSGTDTQYF.